A selection of T cell receptor beta chains follows, all from one sample in a study of blood T cell repertoires in COVID-19. TCRdb's table, derived via immunoSEQ multiplex PCR, lists solely in-frame clones and lacks some. The sample comprises some 50,000 clones, approximately 86% of which are singletons, and around 5% rests with the top ten. Sequencing used peripheral blood. The source is a middle-aged man with active COVID-19. CDR3s include the opening cysteine and the closing phenylalanine or tryptophan. A D gene is named only where the DNA matches it firmly.

D gene	V gene	CDR3 protein
.	TRBV4-1	CASSLPPPGHANTGELFF
TRBD2	TRBV27	CASRSGTSSYNEQFF
TRBD1	TRBV5-1	CASSLAGTGVYGYTF
TRBD2	TRBV10-1	CASSPGTSGQYGEQYF
.	TRBV7-9	CASSSPEGGNEQFF
.	TRBV19	CASSIRGYTEAFF
TRBD1	TRBV30	CAWSQGAEDGNTIYF
TRBD1	TRBV28	CASSLSTGWGNTEAFF
TRBD1	TRBV19	CASSLTDRDYGYTF
TRBD2	TRBV27	CASSFLTSGRHEQYF
.	TRBV12-5	CASGLVHSEQFF
.	TRBV5-1	CASTAGGLAYEQYF
.	TRBV5-4	CASSPSPGGGLDTEAFF
TRBD2	TRBV7-2	CASSQTSGRRNEQFF
TRBD1	TRBV3-1/TRBV3-2	CASSQEGQVTSNYGYTF
.	TRBV27	CASSLSAGYTGELFF
TRBD2	TRBV9	CASSVGWGAQGLAGRDEQFF
TRBD2	TRBV28	CASSPTSAQEGTDTQYF
.	TRBV28	CASSLPLGSNEKLFF
.	TRBV5-5	CAAQNGMNTEAFF
TRBD1	TRBV6-5	CASSYTDRDNEQYF
TRBD1	TRBV4-1	CASSLQWDRGRAGYTF
.	TRBV5-6	CASSLGAATQYF
.	TRBV27	CASSLYEGDEQFF
.	TRBV28	CASKPVNTEAFF
TRBD2	TRBV10-1	CASNPEPGLAGEDTQYF
TRBD2	TRBV28	CASKEGLAGNEQFF
TRBD2	TRBV27	CASSFPVLAGAYEQYF
TRBD1	TRBV28	CASSFGQGGLTEAFF
TRBD1	TRBV15	CATSRVLGQGLNEKLFF
TRBD1	TRBV7-9	CASSLGPGTDTEAFF
.	TRBV11-3	CASSLSGDNSPLHF
TRBD1	TRBV19	CASIGQGKNTIYF
.	TRBV3-1/TRBV3-2	CASSQDRVSGNTIYF
.	TRBV4-1	CASSQDGGGNQPQHF
TRBD1	TRBV19	CASAPGGDYTGELFF
TRBD1	TRBV7-3	CASSLDRVENSPLHF
.	TRBV24-1	CATSDLGGPDTQYF
TRBD2	TRBV5-1	CASSLVGTSGRVEQFF
TRBD2	TRBV7-2	CASSSGLAGEDEQYF